This is a list of T cell receptor beta chains from one sample in a study of control samples from healthy donors and cancer patients. Assay used: immunoSEQ multiplex PCR; TCRdb lists only in-frame clones, some missing. Among around 82,000 clones listed, about 88% were seen once. Sequenced sample: blood. The receptors shown here come from a man between 45 and 60 years old in good health. Each CDR3 is given with its conserved first and last residue.

>TRBV7-2
CASSLDGASYSETQYF
>TRBV5-1
CASSLFRGGGTEAFF
>TRBV3-1/TRBV3-2
CASSQGGDSTDTQYF
>TRBV29-1
CSVGHQGPQGEQFF
>TRBV5-1
CASSPKTAVNEQFF
>TRBV4-2
CASSQGLLGGGQDGYTF
>TRBV19
CASRYGTGSTGELFF
>TRBV6-5
CASTGDTYEQYF
>TRBV12-5
CASGLTLTGGSYEQYF
>TRBV18
CASSPLPEGIENTEAFF
>TRBV2
CASSEDRTNYGYTF
>TRBV7-2
CASSLEGISYEQYF
>TRBV6-2/TRBV6-3
CASSYYAAGTFDTEAFF
>TRBV4-3
CASSSEQGGDYGYTF
>TRBV7-2
CASSLGGQGETQYF
>TRBV4-3
CASSPDEASPLHF
>TRBV20-1
CSAPGVDKLFF
>TRBV6-5
CASTPLSNYGYTF
>TRBV11-3
CASSLGLAGPYNEQFF
>TRBV6-5
CASRKTGGDRQPQHF